The clone carrying this T cell receptor beta chain appeared a few times. The data belong to a study of response to subunit inactivated influenza vaccine. TCRdb redid the calling of the RT-PCR reads with MiXCR, one entry per CDR3 protein. The sample consists of just under 550,000 distinct CDR3 sequences, approximately 22% of them appearing once. Germline V gene lookup returns CDR1 MDHEN and CDR2 SYDVKM. This CDR3 has 13 residues. V shed 7 bases and J shed 11 bases, with 18 bases lying between them. The same sample was also used in a study of T cells expressing NK-cell markers. That study adds: The authors generated TCR beta cDNA through 5'RACE template switching with UMIs. With respect to HCMV, seven of the eight sequenced donors were seropositive, and one was seronegative. Sorting was limited to alpha-beta TCR-expressing T cells with an anti-gamma-delta TCR antibody in several experiments. The leading position in the CD3+CD56-NKG2C+ fraction of four donors also went to these clonotypes. The study left the HCMV specificity of expanded NKG2C+ T cell clones unresolved.

This TCR was recovered from a man aged 50 or older who received an inactivated influenza vaccine. This chain joins TRBV28 and TRBJ1-5; no clear D gene. Sequenced material: CD4+ T cells sorted from PBMCs, taken 11 to 12 days after vaccination. The CDR3 nucleotides read TGTGCCAGCAATAACCTTCCGGTGGTGGCCCAGCATTTT. The encoded protein is CASNNLPVVAQHF.